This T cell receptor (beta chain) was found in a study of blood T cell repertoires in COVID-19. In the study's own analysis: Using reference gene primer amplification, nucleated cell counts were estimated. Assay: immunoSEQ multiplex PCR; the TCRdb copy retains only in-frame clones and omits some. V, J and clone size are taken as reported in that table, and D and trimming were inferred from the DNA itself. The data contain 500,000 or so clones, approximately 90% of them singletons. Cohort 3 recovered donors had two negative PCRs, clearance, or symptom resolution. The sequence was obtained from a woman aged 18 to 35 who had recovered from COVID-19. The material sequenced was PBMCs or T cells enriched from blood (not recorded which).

The CDR3 DNA sequence: TGTGCCAGCTCCCCTGCGACAGGCGGCCCCTACGAGCAGTACTTC. It specifies CASSPATGGPYEQYF. The chain is built from TRBV18 and TRBJ2-7; the D gene is possibly TRBD1 (6 bases). Germline values: CDR1 KGHSH, CDR2 LQKENI. There are 15 residues in the CDR3. Trimming shortened V by 6 bases and J by 2 bases, and 17 bases separated the two germline ends.